This entry is about one T cell receptor beta chain. The antigen remains unidentified. CDR3 length: 14 amino acids. V was pared by 2 bases and J by 1 base, with 6 bases between. CDR1 is SGHTA, CDR2 FQGNSA, per germline. The entry originates in a study of cytomegalovirus exposure and HLA in healthy donors. Researchers ran the PCR with 60 Vbeta and 13 Jbeta primers. The method was immunoSEQ multiplex PCR; TCRdb's version includes in-frame clones alone and lacks a portion of them. The data contain a few hundred thousand clones, almost 80% of them singletons. General study findings and limits: When the data were analyzed later, several of the most significant clusters appeared to be linked to common viral pathogens. Later analysis demonstrated an association between a missense DCLRE1C variant and TCR beta V- and J-gene trimming.

V gene TRBV7-2 combines with J gene TRBJ2-4; no firm D call. The TCR was taken from a man between 18 and 35 years old in good health and CMV-seronegative. Specimen: PBMCs. The CDR3 nucleotides are TGTGCCAGCAGCTTAAGTCAGGCCAAAAACATTCAGTACTTC. This codes for CASSLSQAKNIQYF.